The source of this TCR beta chain is a study of blood T cell repertoires in COVID-19. Study details: The samples span acute and convalescent COVID-19 from the United States, Italy and Spain. The analysed material was cDNA or gDNA that came from T cells, B-cell-depleted T cells, or PBMCs.

Original methodology: It was from reference gene primer amplification that nucleated cell counts were estimated. Data came from immunoSEQ multiplex PCR; TCRdb stores just in-frame clones and leaves some out. D and trimming come from the DNA, and the V and J calls and clone size come from that table. The data hold 150,000 to 200,000 clones, with 70% to 90% observed a single time. This CDR3 contains 15 residues. The germline gives CDR1 SGHVS, CDR2 FNYEAQ. J lost 3 bases, V lost 5 bases, and 6 bases had no gene match. The receptor's source is a man between 65 and 85 years old with active or convalescent COVID-19. The chain uses TRBV7-6 and TRBJ2-3; 9 bases are a match to TRBD1. Sequenced sample: peripheral blood. The CDR3 reads CASSVNRGPTDTQYF. The DNA for the CDR3 is TGTGCCAGCAGCGTAAACAGGGGGCCAACAGATACGCAGTATTTT.